Listed here are 7 T cell receptor beta chains from one sample, sequenced in a study of cytomegalovirus exposure and HLA in healthy donors. The primer mix had 60 Vbeta and 13 Jbeta primers. TCRdb keeps only in-frame clones here, not all; method: immunoSEQ multiplex PCR. Among about 260,000 clones listed, 70% to 90% were seen once. The source material was PBMCs. The receptors originated from a woman aged 35 to 49 in good health and CMV-seropositive.

This chain joins TRBV28 and TRBJ1-1; a possible D gene is TRBD1 (5 bases). V was pared by 2 bases and J by 6 bases, with 7 bases between. The CDR3 loop spans 12 amino acids. Germline V gene sequence: CDR1 MDHEN, CDR2 SYDVKM. CDR3 sequence: CASSLTGAEAFF. As DNA, the CDR3 is TGTGCCAGCAGTTTAACAGGAGCTGAAGCTTTCTTT.

The chain combines TRBV18 with TRBJ2-7, with TRBD2 as a possible D gene (6 bases). Germline CDR1 and CDR2: KGHSH and LQKENI. The V gene lost 6 bases and the J gene lost 4 bases, with 16 bases spanning the gap. The length of the CDR3 is 14 residues. The CDR3 coding sequence is TGTGCCAGCTCCCCCACCGGGAGAGGGTACGAGCAGTACTTC. Its protein product is CASSPTGRGYEQYF.

The chain recombines TRBV25-1 with TRBJ1-1; possible D gene TRBD1, 6 bases. This CDR3 has 14 amino acids. Germline CDR1 reads MGHDK; CDR2 reads SYGVNS. DNA for the CDR3: TGTGCTGCCGGATCCGCGGGGGCGAACACTGAAGCTTTCTTT. It encodes CAAGSAGANTEAFF.

The rearrangement uses TRBV12-5 and TRBJ2-1, with 9 bases lining up with TRBD2. The V gene's germline CDR1 is LGHNT and CDR2 FRNRAP. V gave up 2 bases and J gave up 4 bases; unmatched junction bases: 6. The CDR3 is made up of 16 amino acids. The CDR3 loop is CASGLSAGGRYNEQFF. The CDR3 DNA follows: TGTGCTAGTGGTTTGTCAGCGGGAGGCCGTTACAATGAGCAGTTCTTC.

V and J are TRBV7-8 and TRBJ1-6, with D unclear. Trimming took off 5 bases at V and 2 bases at J, with 7 bases between the two ends. Germline lookup yields CDR1 SGHVS and CDR2 FQNEAQ. The CDR3 consists of 14 residues. This CDR3 is CASSPRAYNSPLHF. CDR3 DNA: TGTGCCAGCAGCCCCCGGGCCTATAATTCACCCCTCCACTTT.

This clone was detected once. The rearrangement joins TRBV7-8 to TRBJ1-2; TRBD1 might be the D (5 bases). Germline CDR1 is SGHVS and CDR2 is FQNEAQ. This CDR3 region has 14 residues. V was cut by 1 base and J by 4 bases, with 10 bases left in between. The CDR3 protein is CASSLGRAAYGYTF. The DNA for the CDR3 is TGTGCCAGCAGCTTAGGCAGGGCCGCCTATGGCTACACCTTC.

The chain uses TRBV7-9 and TRBJ1-5; weak D call: TRBD1 (5 bases). V was trimmed by 4 bases and J by 1 base, leaving 8 bases between them. CDR1 is SEHNR and CDR2 is FQNEAQ in the germline V gene (reference sequence). The CDR3 covers 14 residues. The CDR3 nucleotides read TGTGCCAGCAGCTCAGGGCCCAGCAATCAGCCCCAGCATTTT. This translates into CASSSGPSNQPQHF.